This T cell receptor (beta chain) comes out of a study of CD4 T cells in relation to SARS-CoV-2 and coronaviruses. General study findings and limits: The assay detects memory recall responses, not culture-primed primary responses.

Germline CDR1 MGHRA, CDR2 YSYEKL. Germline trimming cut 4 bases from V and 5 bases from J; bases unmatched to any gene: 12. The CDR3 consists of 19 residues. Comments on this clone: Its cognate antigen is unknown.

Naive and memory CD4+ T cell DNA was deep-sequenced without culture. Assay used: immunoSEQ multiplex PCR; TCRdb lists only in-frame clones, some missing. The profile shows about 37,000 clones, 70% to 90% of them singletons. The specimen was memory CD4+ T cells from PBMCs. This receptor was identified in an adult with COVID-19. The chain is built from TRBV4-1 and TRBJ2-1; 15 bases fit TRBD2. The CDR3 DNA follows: TGCGCCAGCAGCCTTCAACCGGGGACTAGCGGGGGGATAAACAATGAGCAGTTCTTC. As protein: CASSLQPGTSGGINNEQFF.